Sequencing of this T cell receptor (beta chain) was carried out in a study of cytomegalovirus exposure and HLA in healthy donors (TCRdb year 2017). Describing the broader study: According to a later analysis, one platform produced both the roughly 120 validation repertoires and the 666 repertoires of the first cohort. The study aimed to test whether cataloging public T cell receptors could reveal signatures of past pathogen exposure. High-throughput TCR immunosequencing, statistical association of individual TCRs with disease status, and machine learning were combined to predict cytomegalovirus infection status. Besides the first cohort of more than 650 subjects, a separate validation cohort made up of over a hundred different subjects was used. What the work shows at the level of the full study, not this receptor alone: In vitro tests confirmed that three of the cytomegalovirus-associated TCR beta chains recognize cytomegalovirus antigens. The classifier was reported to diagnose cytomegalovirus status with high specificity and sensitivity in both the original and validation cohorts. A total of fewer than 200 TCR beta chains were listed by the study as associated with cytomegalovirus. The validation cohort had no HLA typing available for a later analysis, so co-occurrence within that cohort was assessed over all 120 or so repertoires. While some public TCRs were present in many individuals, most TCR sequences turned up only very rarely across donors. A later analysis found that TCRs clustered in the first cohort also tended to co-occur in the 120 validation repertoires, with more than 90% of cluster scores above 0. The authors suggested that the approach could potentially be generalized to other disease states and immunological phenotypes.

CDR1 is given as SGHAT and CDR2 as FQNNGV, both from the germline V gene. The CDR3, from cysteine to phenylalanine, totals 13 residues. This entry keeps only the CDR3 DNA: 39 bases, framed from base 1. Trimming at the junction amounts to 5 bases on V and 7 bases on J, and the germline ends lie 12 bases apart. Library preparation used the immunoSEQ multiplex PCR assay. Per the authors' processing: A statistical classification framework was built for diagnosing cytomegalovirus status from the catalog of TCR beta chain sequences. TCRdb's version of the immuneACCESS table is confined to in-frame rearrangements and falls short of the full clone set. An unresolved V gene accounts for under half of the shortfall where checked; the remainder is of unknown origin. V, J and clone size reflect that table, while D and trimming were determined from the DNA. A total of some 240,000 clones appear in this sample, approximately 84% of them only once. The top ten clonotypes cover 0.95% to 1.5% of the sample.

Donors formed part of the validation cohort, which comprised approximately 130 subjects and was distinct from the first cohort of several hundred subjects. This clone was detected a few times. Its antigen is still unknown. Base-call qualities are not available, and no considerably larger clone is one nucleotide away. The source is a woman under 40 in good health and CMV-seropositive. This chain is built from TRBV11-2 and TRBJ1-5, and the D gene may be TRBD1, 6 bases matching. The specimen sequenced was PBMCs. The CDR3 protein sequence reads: CASSLGTNQPQHF. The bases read TGTGCCAGCAGCCTCGGGACAAACCAGCCCCAGCATTTT.